This T cell receptor beta chain was identified during a study of control samples from healthy donors and cancer patients. Some clones are missing from TCRdb's copy, which holds only in-frame ones; the method was immunoSEQ multiplex PCR. The data contain roughly 120,000 clones, over 90% of them singletons. The CDR3 extends over 15 amino acids. Unmatched junction bases numbered 11, after V lost 5 bases and J lost 5 bases. In germline, CDR1 is SGHRS, CDR2 YFSETQ. The sequenced sample consisted of blood. The clonotype originates from a man under 40 in good health. The chain uses TRBV5-1 and TRBJ2-5; 8 nucleotides agree with TRBD1. Here the CDR3 DNA reads TGCGCCAGCAGTCCCGACAGGGGCATAAGGGAGACCCAGTACTTC. Protein product: CASSPDRGIRETQYF.